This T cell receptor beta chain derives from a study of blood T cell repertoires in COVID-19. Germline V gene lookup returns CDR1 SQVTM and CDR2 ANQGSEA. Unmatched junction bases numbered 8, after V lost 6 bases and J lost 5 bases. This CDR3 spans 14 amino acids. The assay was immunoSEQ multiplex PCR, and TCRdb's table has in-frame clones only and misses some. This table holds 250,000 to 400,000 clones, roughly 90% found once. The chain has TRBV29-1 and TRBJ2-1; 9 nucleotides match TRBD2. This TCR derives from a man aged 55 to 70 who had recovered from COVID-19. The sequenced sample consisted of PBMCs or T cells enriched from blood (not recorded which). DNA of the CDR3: TGCAGCGTAGTTAGCGGGAGCGACGACAATGAGCAGTTCTTC. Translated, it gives CSVVSGSDDNEQFF.